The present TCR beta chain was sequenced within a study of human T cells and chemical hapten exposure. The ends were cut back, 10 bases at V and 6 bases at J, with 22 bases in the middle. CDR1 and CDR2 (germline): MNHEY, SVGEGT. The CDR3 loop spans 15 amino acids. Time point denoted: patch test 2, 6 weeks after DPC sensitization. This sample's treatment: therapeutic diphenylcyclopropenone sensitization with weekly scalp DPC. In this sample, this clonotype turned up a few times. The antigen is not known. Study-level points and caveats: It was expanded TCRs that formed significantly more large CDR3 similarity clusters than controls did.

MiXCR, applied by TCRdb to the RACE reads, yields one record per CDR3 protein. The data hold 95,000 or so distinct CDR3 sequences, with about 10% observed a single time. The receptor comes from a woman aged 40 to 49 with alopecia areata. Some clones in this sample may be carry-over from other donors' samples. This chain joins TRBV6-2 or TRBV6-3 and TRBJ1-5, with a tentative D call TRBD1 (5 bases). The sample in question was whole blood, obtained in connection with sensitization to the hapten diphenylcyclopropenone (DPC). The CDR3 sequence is CATRGTVLRSQPQHF. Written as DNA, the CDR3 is TGTGCCACCAGAGGGACCGTCCTTCGAAGTCAGCCCCAGCATTTT.